What follows describes a single T cell receptor (beta chain). Antigen specificity is unknown. This sample stems from a study of cytomegalovirus exposure and HLA in healthy donors. In the study overall: Previous work identified some 120 million unique TCR beta sequences from 150 million to 200 million T cells.

Notes on the study in general: Further analysis, carried out later, found HLA-associated TCR beta chains more clonally expanded than equally common other chains. Generally TCR sequences proved uncommon, though certain public TCRs appeared in numerous donors. Most TCR beta V segments were productive about 87% or about 30% of the time in an earlier analysis.

Germline V gene sequence: CDR1 SGDLS, CDR2 YYNGEE. CDR3 size: 18 residues. Unmatched junction bases numbered 11, after V lost 3 bases and J lost 6 bases. The PCR made use of 60 Vbeta and 13 Jbeta primers. Using immunoSEQ multiplex PCR, the repertoire was profiled, and TCRdb retains in-frame clones only, with some absent. The sample yields around 100,000 clones, about four fifths seen once. J is TRBJ2-1 and V is TRBV9; 14 bases line up with TRBD2. This sequence was found in a man aged 35-49 years in good health and CMV-seropositive. Sequences were obtained from PBMCs. Written as DNA, the CDR3 is TGTGCCAGCAGCGCCCCGGGACTAGCGGGGGCGGGGTTCAATGAGCAGTTCTTC. It codes for CASSAPGLAGAGFNEQFF.